The 30 T cell receptor beta chains listed next were all sequenced from one sample in a study of blood T cell repertoires in COVID-19. Using immunoSEQ multiplex PCR, the repertoire was profiled, and TCRdb retains in-frame clones only, with some absent. The sample lists 150,000 or so clones; approximately 84% were seen once. Sequenced: PBMCs or T cells enriched from blood (not recorded which). Receptors originate from a woman aged 40 to 50 with acute COVID-19.

This chain uses TRBV9 with TRBJ2-1; 7 bases match TRBD2. With 2 bases clipped from V and 8 bases from J, the junction kept 13 bases outside the gene matches. The CDR3 has 16 residues. Germline V gene data show CDR1 as SGDLS and CDR2 as YYNGEE. CDR3 bases: TGTGCCAGCAGCGTGGGAAGCGGGACCCGCGGCTATGAGCAGTTCTTC. It yields the protein CASSVGSGTRGYEQFF.

In its sample, this clone was seen a few times. The rearrangement links TRBV27 to TRBJ2-6; D unclear. The ends were cut back, 2 bases at V and 3 bases at J, with 8 bases in the middle. Looked up from germline, CDR1 is MNHEY and CDR2 is SMNVEV (reference sequence). The CDR3 loop spans 15 amino acids. Written as DNA, the CDR3 is TGTGCCAGCAGTTTAAAGCGAAGTGGGGCCAACGTCCTGACTTTC. Amino acids: CASSLKRSGANVLTF.

The chain uses TRBV28 and TRBJ1-2, with TRBD1 matching 8 bases. CDR3 size: 14 residues. With V trimmed by 6 bases and J by 4 bases, 7 bases remained unmatched. Germline V gene data show CDR1 as MDHEN and CDR2 as SYDVKM. DNA for the CDR3: TGTGCCAGCAGAATTGACAGGGGATTCTATGGCTACACCTTC. This codes for CASRIDRGFYGYTF.

The chain couples TRBV25-1 to TRBJ2-1, with D unclear. The CDR3 is 12 amino acids. Germline V CDR1 and CDR2: MGHDK, SYGVNS. Trimming removed 4 bases from V and 10 bases from J, with 11 bases in between. CDR3 in DNA: TGTGCCAGCAGTGGCCTCCACTTAGAGCAGTTCTTC. Translation gives CASSGLHLEQFF.

The chain's CDR3 is CAISEVLGQQSPLHF. The CDR3 DNA is TGTGCCATCAGTGAGGTCTTGGGACAACAATCACCCCTCCACTTT. The J gene is TRBJ1-6, the V gene TRBV10-3; a weak D match, TRBD1 (6 bases). The V and J ends lost 2 bases and 10 bases respectively, with 15 bases between them. The CDR3 has 15 amino acids. The germline V gene encodes CDR1 ENHRY and CDR2 SYGVKD.

The chain joins TRBV30 to TRBJ2-3; D might be TRBD2 (5 bases). Trimming removed 3 bases from V and 5 bases from J, with 15 bases in between. The germline V gene encodes CDR1 GTSNPN and CDR2 SVGIG (reference sequence). The CDR3 runs to 14 residues. Here the CDR3 reads CAWSPVGGGDTQYF. The CDR3 DNA is TGTGCCTGGAGCCCGGTAGGAGGTGGAGATACGCAGTATTTT.

There are a few counts of this clone. The genes are TRBV7-9 and TRBJ2-1; unclear D gene. The CDR3 runs to 11 residues. V was cut by 1 base and J by 8 bases, with 3 bases left in between. Germline V gives CDR1 SEHNR, CDR2 FQNEAQ (reference sequence). CDR3 region: CASSLGHEQFF. The CDR3 DNA sequence: TGTGCCAGCAGCTTAGGGCATGAGCAGTTCTTC.

This clone was detected only a few times. This rearrangement joins TRBV9 to TRBJ2-1; D might be TRBD2 (5 bases). CDR1 is SGDLS and CDR2 is YYNGEE in the germline V gene. V lost 0 bases and J 9 bases, leaving 16 bases between the germline ends. The CDR3 is made up of 15 amino acids. CDR3 residues: CASSVATASNFEQFF. The CDR3 nucleotides are TGTGCCAGCAGCGTAGCTACGGCTAGCAACTTTGAGCAGTTCTTC.

The J gene is TRBJ2-1, the V gene TRBV7-3, with D possibly TRBD2 on 6 matching bases. The CDR3 consists of 15 residues. V dropped 2 bases and J dropped 4 bases, with 12 bases sitting between them. CDR1 and CDR2 from the germline V gene are SGHTA and FQGTGA. This CDR3 reads CASSLGGTTYNEQFF. CDR3 sequence (DNA): TGTGCCAGCAGCTTAGGCGGGACCACTTACAATGAGCAGTTCTTC.

The J gene is TRBJ2-3, the V gene TRBV6-5; tentatively, D is TRBD2 (5 bases). V was clipped by 6 bases and J by 2 bases, with 12 bases between them. The germline CDR1 and CDR2 sequences are MNHEY and SVGAGI. The CDR3 extends over 14 amino acids. Written as DNA, the CDR3 is TGTGCCAGCAGGGACTTAGGAAACACAGATACGCAGTATTTT. It codes for CASRDLGNTDTQYF.

This clone appeared a single time. This rearrangement joins TRBV7-8 to TRBJ2-1, with TRBD2 matching 8 bases. In germline, CDR1 is SGHVS, CDR2 FQNEAQ. V trimming: 1 base; J trimming: 8 bases; junction bases outside the gene matches: 7. The CDR3 covers 15 residues. CDR3 in amino acids: CASSLVPGGPHEQFF. The CDR3 DNA reads as TGTGCCAGCAGCTTAGTCCCGGGAGGGCCCCATGAGCAGTTCTTC.

J is TRBJ1-4 and V is TRBV6-1; unclear D gene. V lost 3 bases to trimming and J lost 0 bases, with 14 bases between them. The CDR3 runs 17 residues. Germline CDR1 MNHNS, CDR2 SASEGT. The CDR3 region is CASSDRFVHATNEKLFF. The CDR3 DNA reads as TGTGCCAGCAGTGATAGATTCGTCCATGCAACTAATGAAAAACTGTTTTTT.

CDR3 DNA: TGCGCCAGCAGCTTAATGAAGGGGGAGTTAAATGGCTACACCTTC. Translated: CASSLMKGELNGYTF. The chain has TRBV5-1 and TRBJ1-2; weak D call: TRBD1 (6 bases). Germline-derived CDR1 and CDR2 are SGHRS and YFSETQ. V gave up 2 bases and J gave up 6 bases, with 17 bases separating them. The CDR3 contains 15 residues.

J is TRBJ1-6 and V is TRBV6-5; D not certain. The V end lost 2 bases, the J end lost 10 bases, and 12 bases lay between the germline ends. The CDR3 has 14 amino acids. Germline V gives CDR1 MNHEY, CDR2 SVGAGI. The CDR3 DNA sequence: TGTGCCAGCAGTTACAGGGCGGGCGGGTCACCCCTCCACTTT. It codes for CASSYRAGGSPLHF.

This clone was observed once. The rearrangement joins TRBV4-1 to TRBJ2-3; 8 nucleotides match TRBD2. The germline CDR1 and CDR2 sequences are MGHRA and YSYEKL. Losses at the gene ends were 1 base for V and 4 bases for J; bases not matched to a gene: 4. This CDR3 contains 15 residues. The CDR3 sequence: CASSQGSGSPDTQYF. CDR3 DNA sequence: TGCGCCAGCAGCCAAGGCAGCGGGAGTCCAGATACGCAGTATTTT.

The V and J genes are TRBV5-1 and TRBJ1-2; D unclear. The length of the CDR3 is 14 residues. Germline assignment: CDR1 SGHRS and CDR2 YFSETQ. V lost 1 base and J 2 bases, leaving 9 bases between the germline ends. This chain's CDR3 is CASSLSTLNYGYTF. CDR3 DNA sequence: TGCGCCAGCAGCTTGTCGACACTGAACTATGGCTACACCTTC.

The chain carries TRBV18 and TRBJ1-1; perhaps TRBD1 as D (5 bases). This CDR3 is built from 15 residues. V gave up 3 bases and J gave up 4 bases, with 15 bases separating them. Germline V CDR1 and CDR2: KGHSH, LQKENI. CDR3 residues: CASSPVLQGPTEAFF. The DNA for the CDR3 is TGTGCCAGCTCACCGGTTCTGCAGGGCCCCACTGAAGCTTTCTTT.

The chain has TRBV25-1 and TRBJ2-2, with TRBD2 identical over 10 bases. The CDR3 sequence is 17 residues long. Per the germline V gene, CDR1 is MGHDK and CDR2 is SYGVNS. V dropped 1 base and J dropped 6; count of bases not matched to a gene: 8. CDR3 sequence: CASSELSGRGSAGELFF. The DNA for the CDR3 is TGTGCCAGCAGTGAATTAAGCGGGAGGGGGTCGGCCGGGGAGCTGTTTTTT.

The chain recombines TRBV19 with TRBJ1-1, with a possible D match to TRBD1 (6 bases). CDR3 length equals 14 residues. Trimming removed 6 bases at V and 1 base at J, with 12 bases between. Germline lookup yields CDR1 LNHDA and CDR2 SQIVND (reference sequence). CDR3 nucleotides: TGTGCCAGTAGAACGACAGGCCCGAACACTGAAGCTTTCTTT. Protein sequence: CASRTTGPNTEAFF.

The gene calls are TRBV3-1 (or the pseudogene TRBV3-2) and TRBJ1-4, with D possibly TRBD1 on 5 matching bases. The CDR3 covers 17 residues. Germline V gives CDR1 LGHDT, CDR2 YNNKEL (reference sequence). V lost 2 bases and J lost 8, with 21 bases in between. DNA of the CDR3: TGTGCCAGCAGCCAAACGCGACAGCCCCCTCATACCGAAAAACTGTTTTTT. Encoded protein: CASSQTRQPPHTEKLFF.

This sequence joins TRBV6-5 and TRBJ2-3, with D tentatively TRBD1 (5 bases). The V and J ends lost 11 bases and 2 bases respectively, with 11 bases between them. The CDR3 length is 12 residues. From germline, CDR1 is MNHEY and CDR2 SVGAGI. The DNA for the CDR3 is TGTGCCGCGGACATAAACACAGATACGCAGTATTTT. Its translation is CAADINTDTQYF.

J is TRBJ2-1 and V is TRBV7-9; D not certain. The germline V gene has CDR1 SEHNR and CDR2 FQNEAQ (reference sequence). The CDR3 runs 15 residues. V was pared by 0 bases and J by 0 bases, with 6 bases between. The CDR3 DNA follows: TGTGCCAGCAGCTTAGCCACGAGCTCCTACAATGAGCAGTTCTTC. Its protein is CASSLATSSYNEQFF.

The chain uses TRBV27 and TRBJ2-3; 8 bases map to TRBD2. This CDR3 region has 17 residues. After removal of 4 bases from V and 4 bases from J, the junction contained 13 bases not matched to a gene. The germline V gene has CDR1 MNHEY and CDR2 SMNVEV (reference sequence). CDR3 amino acids: CASSSPRGAGAPDTQYF. The CDR3 DNA reads as TGTGCCAGCAGTTCCCCCCGGGGAGCGGGAGCGCCAGATACGCAGTATTTT.

The J gene is TRBJ2-3, the V gene TRBV18, with 12 bases fitting TRBD2. This CDR3 contains 16 residues. After removal of 3 bases from V and 6 bases from J, the junction contained 7 bases not matched to a gene. Germline V lookup: CDR1 KGHSH, CDR2 LQKENI. The CDR3 here is CASSPRTSGNEDTQYF. The CDR3 DNA sequence: TGTGCCAGCTCACCCCGGACTAGCGGGAATGAGGATACGCAGTATTTT.

CDR3 sequence reads: CASSLDSPSVTEAFF. Written as DNA, the CDR3 is TGCGCCAGCAGCTTGGACAGTCCATCGGTAACTGAAGCTTTCTTT. The chain carries TRBV5-1 and TRBJ1-1; D unclear. This CDR3 has 15 amino acids. Germline CDR1 reads SGHRS; CDR2 reads YFSETQ. V lost 0 bases, J lost 5 bases, and 14 bases lay in between. Full variable domain (outside the CDR3, taken from reference TRBV5-1 and TRBJ1-1): KAGVTQTPRYLIKTRGQQVTLSCSPISGHRSVSWYQQTPGQGLQFLFEYFSETQRNKGNFPGRFSGRQFSNSRSEMNVSTLELGDSALYLCASSLDSPSVTEAFFGQGTRLTVV.

Only a few counts were recorded for this clone. The chain has TRBV9 and TRBJ2-2, with D possibly matching TRBD1 (5 bases). The CDR3 totals 13 residues. V lost 4 bases to trimming and J lost 5 bases, with 9 bases between them. Looked up from germline, CDR1 is SGDLS and CDR2 is YYNGEE. The DNA for the CDR3 is TGTGCCAGCAGCAGGGGTCGTACCGGGGAGCTGTTTTTT. The encoded protein is CASSRGRTGELFF.

The CDR3: CASSPRTGYEKLFF. As DNA, the CDR3 is TGTGCCAGCAGTCCTCGGACAGGGTATGAAAAACTGTTTTTT. This chain uses TRBV25-1 with TRBJ1-4; 8 bases line up with TRBD1. CDR1 MGHDK and CDR2 SYGVNS come from the germline V gene. The CDR3 totals 14 residues. V shed 5 bases and J 6 bases; nucleotides not matched to a gene: 5.

The gene calls are TRBV27 and TRBJ1-2; the match to TRBD1 covers 9 bases. V was pared by 5 bases and J by 8 bases, with 6 bases of the junction left unmatched. This CDR3 contains 13 residues. Germline V gene sequence: CDR1 MNHEY, CDR2 SMNVEV (reference sequence). The CDR3 sequence: CASSHDRGDGYTF. The CDR3 coding sequence is TGTGCCAGCAGTCACGACAGGGGGGACGGCTACACCTTC.

The table lists this clone with a few counts. The chain joins TRBV28 to TRBJ2-2, with TRBD1 as a possible D gene (6 bases). This CDR3 is built from 15 residues. V was trimmed by 6 bases and J by 4 bases, leaving 15 bases between them. Germline V gene sequence: CDR1 MDHEN, CDR2 SYDVKM. CDR3 nucleotide sequence: TGTGCCAGCAGCAGTAGACAGGATAGCACCGGGGAGCTGTTTTTT. This encodes CASSSRQDSTGELFF.

The V call is TRBV7-9, the J call TRBJ2-5; a possible D gene is TRBD1 (6 bases). CDR1 is SEHNR and CDR2 is FQNEAQ in the germline V gene (reference sequence). The germline V and J ends were trimmed by 5 bases and 4 bases, with 8 bases remaining between them. CDR3 length: 12 amino acids. DNA for the CDR3: TGTGCCAGCAGCCGACAGGCAGAGACCCAGTACTTC. Translated, it gives CASSRQAETQYF.